This T cell receptor beta chain originates from a study of blood T cells in healthy people across ages. Of note for this clonotype: A junction boundary mismatches the germline segment, possibly from a read error.

This CDR3 has 13 amino acids. Germline CDR1 reads LGHDT; CDR2 reads YNNKEL (reference sequence). Primers used in a second PCR of about 6 to 11 cycles were a sample-barcoded 5' primer and a J-beta primer mix. TCRdb recomputed calls from the 5' RACE reads with MiXCR, one row per CDR3 protein. The repertoire includes about 800,000 distinct CDR3 sequences, approximately 25% of them detected once, and more than 3% sits in the top ten. A further study also used this sample, focusing on T cells of mothers and their children.

The sequenced sample consisted of blood. This clonotype originated in a boy between 5 and 17 years old in good health. This chain joins TRBV3-1 and TRBJ1-1; D is ambiguous. DNA for the CDR3: TGTGCCAGCAGCCATACGGAGAACACCGAAGCTTTCTTT. Its translation: CASSHTENTEAFF.